The clone carrying this T cell receptor (beta chain) was counted once. Sequenced by immunoSEQ multiplex PCR; TCRdb stores in-frame clones only, minus some. The sample holds about 400,000 clones, 86% seen once. These data come from a study of blood T cell repertoires in COVID-19. V was pared by 2 bases and J by 6 bases, with 10 bases of the junction left unmatched. This CDR3 has 17 residues. Germline assignment: CDR1 SGHRS and CDR2 YFSETQ. Sequencing was performed on peripheral blood. This receptor was identified in a woman in her twenties or thirties with active or convalescent COVID-19. The V and J genes are TRBV5-1 and TRBJ2-7; 14 nucleotides agree with TRBD2. The CDR3 nucleotides read TGCGCCAGCAGCTTAGGGACTAGCGGGAGAGGAAACGTCGAGCAGTACTTC. Amino acids: CASSLGTSGRGNVEQYF. Based on the CDR3 plus reference TRBV5-1 and TRBJ2-7, the full variable domain is KAGVTQTPRYLIKTRGQQVTLSCSPISGHRSVSWYQQTPGQGLQFLFEYFSETQRNKGNFPGRFSGRQFSNSRSEMNVSTLELGDSALYLCASSLGTSGRGNVEQYFGPGTRLTVT.